This T cell receptor beta chain was observed in a study of cytomegalovirus exposure and HLA in healthy donors (dated by TCRdb to about 2017). As for the study more broadly: An earlier analysis of some 620 of the donors reported 276 Gb of sequence data and 117 million unique TCR beta sequences obtained from about 200 million T cells. Rather than drawing on any new phenotypic data, the later analysis identified candidate immune exposures from TCR beta sequences and the way those sequences occurred across donors. The study was designed to test whether signatures of past pathogen exposure could be identified by cataloging public T cell receptors. An earlier analysis of some 500 of the donors used high-throughput TCR beta sequencing to judge whether each TCR beta V gene segment behaved as functional or pseudogenic. A separate validation cohort of over 95 different subjects was used in addition to the roughly 670-subject first cohort. Of the roughly 400 genotyped donors, about 80% fell in the genetic ancestry cluster associated with self-reported Caucasian donors. A later analysis re-analyzed previously published TCR beta repertoires from 550 to 700 donors and added high-resolution HLA genotyping to study TCR occurrence patterns. A later genetic analysis used genome-wide SNP genotypes for 398 of the 666 donors, treating that subset as a discovery cohort. Among some 400 genotyped donors of the cohort, an average of roughly 240,000 unique TCR beta nucleotide sequences were sequenced per donor, around 20% of them non-productive. Donor age, sex, ethnicity and CMV serostatus were compiled together with the repertoire data. To predict cytomegalovirus infection status, the study combined high-throughput TCR immunosequencing, statistical association of individual TCRs with disease status, and machine learning. All discovery cohort repertoires had been generated using a single sequencing platform. About five DR-DQ haplotypes were treated as single units for association and clustering because of strong linkage in the cohort. Both class I and class II loci were covered by HLA typing, at four-digit resolution. Using immunosequencing, the study profiled T cell repertoires from 550 to 750 subjects and related those repertoires to cytomegalovirus serostatus. The number of donors typed differed by locus, with 629-630 for A, B, C, DRB1 and DQB1, more than 500 for DQA1, over 600 for DPA1, and 400 to 490 for DPB1. About 280 gigabases of sequencing data and approximately 85 million unique TCR sequences were included in an early release covering about 620 HLA-typed donors. The investigation overall reported the following: The authors suggested that the approach could potentially be generalized to other disease states and immunological phenotypes. Linkage disequilibrium might explain the correlated functional status among segregating V segments, but an unknown experimental factor could not be ruled out. Most TCR sequences were seen in very few donors, while some public TCRs were found in many individuals. In this cohort, only TCR beta chains were sequenced, and detectable features were limited by the absence of alpha or paired-chain data. In a later analysis, several top co-occurrence clusters were reported to appear linked to parvovirus B19, influenza, CMV and Epstein-Barr virus. Roughly uniform sequencing depth across donors was assumed in presence/absence analyses, although this assumption may not hold. Strong co-occurrence of HLA alleles, especially DR and DQ, made assigning TCR associations to individual alleles difficult. Cytomegalovirus status was reported to be diagnosed by the classifier with high specificity and sensitivity in both the original and validation cohorts. According to a later analysis, TCR association rates differed among HLA loci, with DRB1 alleles showing the most associated TCRs and HLA-C alleles showing the fewest. A later analysis found that HLA-associated TCR beta chains were more clonally expanded and had lower generation probabilities than equally common non-associated chains. A group of highly shared sequence variants was considered likely to be a technical artifact of the sequencing pipeline. The only immune exposure information available for the cohort was CMV serostatus. A further reported finding was that TCR beta sequences accurately predicted the HLA-A and HLA-B alleles for most subjects in the first cohort. In vitro tests confirmed that a few of the cytomegalovirus-associated TCR beta chains recognize cytomegalovirus antigens. In a later genetic analysis, a missense DCLRE1C variant was associated with V-gene and J-gene trimming of TCR beta chains, and the association was replicated in an independent cohort. In an earlier analysis of some 640 of the donors, most TCR beta V segments were observed in productive rearrangements about 87% or about 30% of the time, broadly matching IMGT annotations. Some IMGT-functional V segments, including TRBV6-2 and TRBV6-3, could not be distinguished by the 87-base-pair reads and were therefore excluded. In a later genetic analysis, fewer N-insertions in productive TCRs were reported among donors in an Asian-associated ancestry cluster than the roughly 700-donor mean. A later analysis found that most CMV-associated TCR beta chains appeared HLA-restricted, with HLA associations seemingly driven largely by CMV exposure. The earlier analysis of fewer than 750 of the donors excluded some 15 rarely observed V segments, including chromosome 9 orphons, because counts were too low. A later analysis associated 16,951 TCR beta sequences with specific HLA alleles at a false discovery rate of 0.05. Because some donors lacked HLA typing at each locus, the association tests relied only on the typed subset. A total of roughly 160 TCR beta chains were listed by the study as associated with cytomegalovirus.

Library construction relied on the immunoSEQ multiplex PCR assay. The multiplex PCR relied on a mix of 60 forward primers for TCR Vbeta segments and 13 reverse primers for TCR Jbeta segments. A multiplex PCR assay on genomic DNA amplified the CDR3 region of rearranged TCR beta genes. On the Illumina HiSeq System, the amplified TCR beta libraries were sequenced as 87-base-pair reads. The authors processed their data as follows. A later analysis counted 75 million to 100 million unique TCR beta chains across the 500 to 850 repertoires, and 9 million to 14 million of these chains were shared by at least two donors. A nearest-neighbor algorithm error-corrected the raw reads and collapsed the reads into unique sequences, merging closely related sequences to remove PCR and sequencing errors. Alignment of CDR3 sequences to IMGT reference sequences was used to assign V, D and J gene segments. For a sequence to be retained, at least a six-nucleotide match to both a V gene segment and a J gene segment was required. Rearrangements were classified as productive when the CDR3 lacked stop codons and remained in frame with V and J, and all other rearrangements were classified as non-productive. Following IMGT convention, CDR3 was defined as the stretch from the second conserved V-encoded cysteine up to the conserved J-encoded phenylalanine. Sequences without an unambiguous match to a single V gene segment were excluded from the earlier analysis of about 600 of the donors. In an earlier analysis of 500 to 750 of the donors, V segments were called functional above 56.7% productive rearrangements and were called segregating when the between-donor standard deviation exceeded 5%. A statistical classification framework was built to diagnose cytomegalovirus status from the catalog of TCR beta chain sequences. V and J gene assignment, in a later analysis, came from comparing TCR nucleotide sequences with IMGT/GENE-DB human TR gene sequences. In a later analysis, CDR3 sequences and most-parsimonious VDJ recombination scenarios were assigned using the TCRdist pipeline. In a later analysis, each TCR beta chain was defined by its CDR3 amino acid sequence together with its V-gene family, and reads lacking a unique V-gene family were excluded. As a way to deal with suspected cross-contamination and a sequencing artifact, a later analysis dropped more than 500 nucleotide sequences that were highly shared and had low generation probability. In a later analysis, a clonal expansion index for each public chain was calculated from normalized within-repertoire ranks of inferred template counts. In a later analysis, generation probabilities were computed using a VDJ recombination model fitted to out-of-frame rearrangements, and the results were checked against IGoR. In a later analysis, hypergeometric tests were used to score TCR-TCR, TCR-HLA and TCR-CMV co-occurrence, with a repertoire-size bias correction applied to TCR pairs. False discovery rates were estimated in a later analysis by permuting HLA or CMV assignments 20 times. In a later analysis, co-occurring TCRs were grouped using DBSCAN, with TCRdist sequence similarity added in when clustering inside HLA-allele-positive subsets. Co-occurrence clustering excluded repertoires with fewer than 30,000 or more than 120,000 public chains, plus five with anomalous nucleotide sharing. The immuneACCESS repertoire file appears here via TCRdb, limited to in-frame rearrangements. These files lack a portion of the clones; in checked studies, under half of the deficit traces to unresolved V genes, and the cause of the others is not known. For V, J and clone size, that table is used; D and trimming come from the DNA. This sample gives 150,000 to 200,000 clones in total; about two thirds of them show up just once. The ten largest account for about 10% of the sample.

The junction carries 10 bases between V and J, which are trimmed by 2 bases and 0 bases respectively. Per the germline V gene (reference sequence), MNHNY is the CDR1 and SVGAGI is the CDR2. Measured from the cysteine to the phenylalanine, the CDR3 is 16 residues long. Only the CDR3 region is kept as DNA, spanning 48 bases read in frame from base 1. This clone was detected a few times. Its antigen target is currently unknown. No base quality information exists; no much larger clone differs at one position. The cohort comprised around 690 healthy bone marrow donors. Cohort members were all nominally healthy when sampled, although unrecorded immune exposures were likely present. The donor was CMV seropositive and belonged to the group of 250 to 300 seropositive cohort members. A peripheral blood sample was provided by each donor, and peripheral blood mononuclear cells were used for TCR beta sequencing. Genomic DNA extraction from the blood cell samples was performed with the Qiagen DNeasy Blood Extraction Kit.

The sequence derives from a young man in good health and CMV-seropositive. The chain is made from TRBV6-6 and TRBJ1-4, with no D gene named confidently. The sample consisted of PBMCs. The nucleotide sequence is TGTGCCAGCAGTTACGGGTCTCTAGCAACTAATGAAAAACTGTTTTTT. It translates as CASSYGSLATNEKLFF.